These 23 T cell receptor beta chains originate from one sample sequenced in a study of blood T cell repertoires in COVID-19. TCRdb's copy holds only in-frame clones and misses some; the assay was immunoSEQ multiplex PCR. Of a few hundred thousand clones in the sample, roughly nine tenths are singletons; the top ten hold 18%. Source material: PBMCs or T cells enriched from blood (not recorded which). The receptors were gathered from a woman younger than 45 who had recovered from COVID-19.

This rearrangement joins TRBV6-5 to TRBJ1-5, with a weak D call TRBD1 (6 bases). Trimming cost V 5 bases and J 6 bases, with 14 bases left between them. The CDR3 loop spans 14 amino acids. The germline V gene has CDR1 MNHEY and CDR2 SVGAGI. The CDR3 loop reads CASSRSGGGQPQHF. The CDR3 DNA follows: TGTGCCAGCAGTCGCTCGGGGGGCGGTCAGCCCCAGCATTTT.

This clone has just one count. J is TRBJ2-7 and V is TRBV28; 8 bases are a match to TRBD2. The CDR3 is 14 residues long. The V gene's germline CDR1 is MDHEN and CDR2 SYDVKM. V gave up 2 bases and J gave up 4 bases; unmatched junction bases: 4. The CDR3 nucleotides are TGTGCCAGCAGTTTAAGCGGGGGAAGATACGAGCAGTACTTC. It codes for CASSLSGGRYEQYF.

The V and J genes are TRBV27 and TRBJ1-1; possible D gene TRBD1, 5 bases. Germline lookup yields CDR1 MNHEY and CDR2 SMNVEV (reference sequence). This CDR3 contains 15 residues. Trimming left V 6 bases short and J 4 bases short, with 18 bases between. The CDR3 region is CASRPQRDRGTEAFF. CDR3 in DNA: TGTGCCAGCAGGCCACAAAGGGATAGGGGCACTGAAGCTTTCTTT.

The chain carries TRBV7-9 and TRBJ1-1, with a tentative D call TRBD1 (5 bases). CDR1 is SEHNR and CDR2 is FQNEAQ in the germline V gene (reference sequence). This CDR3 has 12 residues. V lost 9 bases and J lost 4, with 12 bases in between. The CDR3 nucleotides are TGTGCCAGTAAGGGGTTGGGCACTGAAGCTTTCTTT. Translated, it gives CASKGLGTEAFF.

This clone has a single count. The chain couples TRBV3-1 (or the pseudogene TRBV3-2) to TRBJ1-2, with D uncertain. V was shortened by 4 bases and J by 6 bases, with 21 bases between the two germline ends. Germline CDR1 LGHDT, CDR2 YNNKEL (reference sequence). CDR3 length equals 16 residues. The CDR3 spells CASSPSYRIKNNGYTF. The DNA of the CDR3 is TGTGCCAGCAGCCCTTCCTATAGAATTAAAAATAATGGCTACACCTTC.

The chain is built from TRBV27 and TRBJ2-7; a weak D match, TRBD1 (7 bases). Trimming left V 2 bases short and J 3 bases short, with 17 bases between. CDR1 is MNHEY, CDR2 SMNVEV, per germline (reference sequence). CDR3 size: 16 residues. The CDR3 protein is CASSLIGWQGGYEQYF. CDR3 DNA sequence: TGTGCCAGCAGTTTAATTGGTTGGCAGGGGGGCTACGAGCAGTACTTC.

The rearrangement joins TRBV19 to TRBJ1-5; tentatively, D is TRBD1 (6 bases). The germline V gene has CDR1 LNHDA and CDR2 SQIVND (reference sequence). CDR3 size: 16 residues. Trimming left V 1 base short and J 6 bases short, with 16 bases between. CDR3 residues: CASSIGGTNLGQPQHF. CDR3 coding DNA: TGTGCCAGTAGTATAGGGGGGACAAACCTCGGTCAGCCCCAGCATTTT.

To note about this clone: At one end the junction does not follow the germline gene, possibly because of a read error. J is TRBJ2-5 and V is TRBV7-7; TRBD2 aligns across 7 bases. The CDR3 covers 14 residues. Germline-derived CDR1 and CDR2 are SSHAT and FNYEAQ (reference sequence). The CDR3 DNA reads TGTGCTAGCAGCTTTGGTCTGGAGGCGGGGGCCCAGTACTTC. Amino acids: CASSFGLEAGAQYF.

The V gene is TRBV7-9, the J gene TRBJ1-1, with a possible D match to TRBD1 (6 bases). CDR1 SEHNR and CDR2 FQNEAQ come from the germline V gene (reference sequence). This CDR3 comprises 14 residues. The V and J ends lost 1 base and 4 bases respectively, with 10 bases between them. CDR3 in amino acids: CASSLEQGITEAFF. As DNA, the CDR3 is TGTGCCAGCAGCTTAGAACAGGGCATCACTGAAGCTTTCTTT.

The CDR3 region has the DNA TGCGCCAGCAGCTTGTTGGATTTGAGGGAAAAACTGTTTTTT. Amino acids: CASSLLDLREKLFF. The chain is built from TRBV5-1 and TRBJ1-4; unclear D gene. The V gene lost 1 base and the J gene lost 8 bases, with 12 bases spanning the gap. The CDR3 length is 14 residues. CDR1 SGHRS and CDR2 YFSETQ come from the germline V gene.

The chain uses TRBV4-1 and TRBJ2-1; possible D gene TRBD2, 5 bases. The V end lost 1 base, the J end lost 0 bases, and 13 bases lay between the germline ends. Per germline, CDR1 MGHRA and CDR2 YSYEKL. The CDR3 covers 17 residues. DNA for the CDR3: TGCGCCAGCAGCCAAGGACGGGGTGGGAGCTCCTACAATGAGCAGTTCTTC. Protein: CASSQGRGGSSYNEQFF.

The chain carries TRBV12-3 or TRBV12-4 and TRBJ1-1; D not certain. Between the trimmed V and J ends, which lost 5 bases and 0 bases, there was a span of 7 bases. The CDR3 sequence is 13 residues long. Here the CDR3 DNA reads TGTGCCAGCAGTATCAGGTTGAACACTGAAGCTTTCTTT. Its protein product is CASSIRLNTEAFF.

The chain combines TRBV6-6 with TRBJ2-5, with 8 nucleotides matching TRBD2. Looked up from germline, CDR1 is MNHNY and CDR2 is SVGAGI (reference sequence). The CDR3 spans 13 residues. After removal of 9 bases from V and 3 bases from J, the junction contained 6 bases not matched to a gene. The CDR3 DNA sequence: TGTGCCAGTCGCGGGGGGCCCGAAGAGACCCAGTACTTC. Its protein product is CASRGGPEETQYF.

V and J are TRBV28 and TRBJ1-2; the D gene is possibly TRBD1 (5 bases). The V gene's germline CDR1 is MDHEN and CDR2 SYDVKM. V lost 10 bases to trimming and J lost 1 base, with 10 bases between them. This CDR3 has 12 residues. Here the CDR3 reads CAIGQGNYGYTF. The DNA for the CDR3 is TGTGCCATCGGTCAGGGTAACTATGGCTACACCTTC.

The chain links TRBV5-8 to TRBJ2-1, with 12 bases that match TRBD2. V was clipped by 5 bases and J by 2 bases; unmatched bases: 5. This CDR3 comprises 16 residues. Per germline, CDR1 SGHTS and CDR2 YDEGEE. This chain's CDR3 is CASRQRLAGAYNEQFF. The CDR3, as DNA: TGTGCCAGCAGGCAACGACTAGCGGGGGCCTACAATGAGCAGTTCTTC. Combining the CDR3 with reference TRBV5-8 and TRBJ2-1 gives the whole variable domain EAGVTQSPTHLIKTRGQQATLRCSPISGHTSVYWYQQALGLGLQFLLWYDEGEERNRGNFPPRFSGRQFPNYSSELNVNALELEDSALYLCASRQRLAGAYNEQFFGPGTRLTVL.

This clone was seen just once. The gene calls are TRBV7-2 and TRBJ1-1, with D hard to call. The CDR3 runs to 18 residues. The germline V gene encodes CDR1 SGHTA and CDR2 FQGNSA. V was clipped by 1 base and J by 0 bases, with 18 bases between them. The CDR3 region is CASSLVRGPTPLNTEAFF. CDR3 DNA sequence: TGTGCCAGCAGCTTAGTCCGAGGCCCAACTCCCCTGAACACTGAAGCTTTCTTT.

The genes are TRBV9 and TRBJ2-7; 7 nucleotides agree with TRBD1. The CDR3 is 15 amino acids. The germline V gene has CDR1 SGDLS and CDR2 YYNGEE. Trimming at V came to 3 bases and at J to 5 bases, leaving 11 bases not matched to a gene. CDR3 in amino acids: CASSAGTVGTDEQYF. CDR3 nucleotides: TGTGCCAGCAGCGCTGGGACAGTAGGTACCGACGAGCAGTACTTC.

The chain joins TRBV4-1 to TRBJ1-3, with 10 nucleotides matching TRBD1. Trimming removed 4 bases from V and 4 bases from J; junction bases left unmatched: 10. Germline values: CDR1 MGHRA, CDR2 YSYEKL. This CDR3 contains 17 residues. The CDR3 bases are TGCGCCAGCAGCCGCGCCTCGGGACAGGGGACGGGAAACACCATATATTTT. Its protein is CASSRASGQGTGNTIYF.

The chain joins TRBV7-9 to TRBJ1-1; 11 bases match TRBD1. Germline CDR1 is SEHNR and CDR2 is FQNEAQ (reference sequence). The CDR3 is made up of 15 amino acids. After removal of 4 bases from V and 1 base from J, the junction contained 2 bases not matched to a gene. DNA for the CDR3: TGTGCCAGCAGCTGGACAGGGGGCAGGAACACTGAAGCTTTCTTT. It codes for CASSWTGGRNTEAFF.

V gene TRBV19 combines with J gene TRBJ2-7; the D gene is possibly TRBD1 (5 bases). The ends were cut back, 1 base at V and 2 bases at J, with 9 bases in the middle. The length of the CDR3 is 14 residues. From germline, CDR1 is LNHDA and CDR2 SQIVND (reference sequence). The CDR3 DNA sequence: TGTGCCAGTAGTATAGGACAGACCACCTACGAGCAGTACTTC. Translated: CASSIGQTTYEQYF. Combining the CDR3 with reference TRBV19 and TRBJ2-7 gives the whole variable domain DGGITQSPKYLFRKEGQNVTLSCEQNLNHDAMYWYRQDPGQGLRLIYYSQIVNDFQKGDIAEGYSVSREKKESFPLTVTSAQKNPTAFYLCASSIGQTTYEQYFGPGTRLTVT.

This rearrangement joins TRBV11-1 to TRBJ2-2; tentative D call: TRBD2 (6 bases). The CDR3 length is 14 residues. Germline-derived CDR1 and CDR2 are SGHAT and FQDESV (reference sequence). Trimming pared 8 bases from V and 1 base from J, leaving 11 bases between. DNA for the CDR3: TGTGCCAGCGCCCGGGACTGGAACACCGGGGAGCTGTTTTTT. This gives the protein CASARDWNTGELFF.

The CDR3 sequence: CASSVAIMAGQEKLFF. DNA of the CDR3: TGTGCCAGCAGCGTAGCGATTATGGCAGGACAAGAAAAACTGTTTTTT. The chain combines TRBV9 with TRBJ1-4, with TRBD1 as a possible D gene (5 bases). The ends were cut back, 0 bases at V and 8 bases at J, with 17 bases in the middle. This CDR3 is 16 amino acids long. Germline V CDR1 and CDR2: SGDLS, YYNGEE.

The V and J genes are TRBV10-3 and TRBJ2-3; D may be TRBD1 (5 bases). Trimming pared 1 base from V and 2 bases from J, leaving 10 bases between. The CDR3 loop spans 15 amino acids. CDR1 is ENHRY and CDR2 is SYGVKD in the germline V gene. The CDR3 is CAISELDISTDTQYF. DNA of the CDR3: TGTGCCATCAGTGAGTTGGACATATCCACAGATACGCAGTATTTT.